These 9 T cell receptor beta chains originate from one sample sequenced in a study of siplizumab effects on memory and regulatory T cells. Only in-frame clones appear in the TCRdb table, and some are missing; sequencing was by immunoSEQ multiplex PCR. The sample has roughly 100,000 clones; more than 85% are singletons. Material for sequencing was CD4+ T cells sorted from blood. These receptors were obtained from a human donor in good health.

The chain is built from TRBV29-1 and TRBJ2-1, with 8 bases identical to TRBD2. The junction had 3 bases not matched to a gene; V was cut back by 4 bases and J by 4 bases. CDR1 SQVTM and CDR2 ANQGSEA come from the germline V gene. The length of the CDR3 is 13 residues. CDR3: CSVGREVYNEQFF. The CDR3 region has the DNA TGCAGCGTTGGGCGGGAGGTTTACAATGAGCAGTTCTTC.

In the case of this clone: The same CDR3 can be traced to other DNA sequences in this sample. The chain is built from TRBV7-2 and TRBJ2-7; D is unclear. V gave up 5 bases and J gave up 4 bases, with 6 bases separating them. CDR1 and CDR2 (germline): SGHTA, FQGNSA. The CDR3 has 11 amino acids. The CDR3 here is CASSNRYEQYF. Here the CDR3 DNA reads TGTGCCAGCAGCAATAGGTACGAGCAGTACTTC. Together with reference TRBV7-2 and TRBJ2-7, the CDR3 gives the full variable domain: GAGVSQSPSNKVTEKGKDVELRCDPISGHTALYWYRQSLGQGLEFLIYFQGNSAPDKSGLPSDRFSAERTGGSVSTLTIQRTQQEDSAVYLCASSNRYEQYFGPGTRLTVT.

This chain uses TRBV30 with TRBJ2-1; D gene unclear. In germline, CDR1 is GTSNPN, CDR2 SVGIG (reference sequence). CDR3 length: 13 residues. Deletions cut 4 bases from V and 3 bases from J, with 10 bases between. CDR3 amino acids: CAWNRRIYNEQFF. CDR3 in DNA: TGTGCCTGGAATAGACGGATCTACAATGAGCAGTTCTTC.

CDR3 protein: CASSPDETSGRRETQYF. CDR3 nucleotide sequence: TGCGCCAGCAGCCCTGACGAGACTAGCGGGAGGCGGGAGACCCAGTACTTC. The gene calls are TRBV4-1 and TRBJ2-5; 13 nucleotides line up with TRBD2. Trimming cost V 4 bases and J 5 bases; bases outside gene matches: 10. The germline CDR1 and CDR2 sequences are MGHRA and YSYEKL. This CDR3 spans 17 amino acids.

V gene TRBV27 combines with J gene TRBJ1-1; the D is unclear. CDR3 size: 13 residues. Trimming pared 3 bases from V and 2 bases from J, leaving 7 bases between. CDR1 is MNHEY, CDR2 SMNVEV, per germline (reference sequence). The CDR3 region is CASSFWGNTEAFF. The CDR3 region has the DNA TGTGCCAGCAGTTTCTGGGGAAACACTGAAGCTTTCTTT.

V gene TRBV10-3 combines with J gene TRBJ1-2, with 9 positions matching TRBD1. CDR1 is ENHRY and CDR2 is SYGVKD in the germline V gene. The CDR3 covers 13 residues. After removal of 6 bases from V and 4 bases from J, the junction contained 3 bases not matched to a gene. CDR3 bases: TGTGCCATCAGAGTACAGGGGGCCTATGGCTACACCTTC. As protein: CAIRVQGAYGYTF.

This sequence joins TRBV7-9 and TRBJ2-7; possible D gene TRBD2, 6 bases. The CDR3 runs 15 residues. Per germline, CDR1 SEHNR and CDR2 FQNEAQ (reference sequence). V was clipped by 1 base and J by 3 bases, with 13 bases between them. The CDR3 DNA reads TGTGCCAGCAGCTTAGTCGGGGGAAGAAGCTACGAGCAGTACTTC. It is translated as CASSLVGGRSYEQYF.

The chain couples TRBV2 to TRBJ1-3, with D perhaps matching TRBD1 (6 bases). The V gene lost 5 bases and the J gene lost 2 bases, with 10 bases spanning the gap. The CDR3 totals 14 residues. CDR1 SNHLY and CDR2 FYNNEI come from the germline V gene. The chain's CDR3 is CASSLRGAGNTIYF. The DNA for the CDR3 is TGTGCCAGCAGTCTCAGGGGTGCTGGAAACACCATATATTTT.

This clone was counted a single time. V and J are TRBV29-1 and TRBJ2-3; no definite D call. Germline V gives CDR1 SQVTM, CDR2 ANQGSEA. Trimming took off 5 bases at V and 1 base at J, with 1 base between the two ends. The CDR3 has 10 residues. The CDR3 is CSVRTDTQYF. CDR3 sequence (DNA): TGCAGCGTTCGCACAGATACGCAGTATTTT.